This T cell receptor beta chain appears in the sequencing data of a study of blood T cell repertoires in COVID-19. Study-level information: Acute-phase and convalescent COVID-19 samples originated in the United States, Italy and Spain. PBMCs, B-cell-depleted T cells, or T cells were the source of the cDNA or gDNA that made up the material.

Method: immunoSEQ multiplex PCR; TCRdb's copy keeps in-frame clones and lacks some. The sample yields some 510,000 clones, more than 75% seen once. This CDR3 region has 14 residues. In germline, CDR1 is SGHNT, CDR2 YYREEE (reference sequence). V was clipped by 3 bases and J by 7 bases; unmatched bases: 7. Participants came from some 23 US areas, aged about 18 to 90 years. Recovered status in Cohort 3 required two negative PCRs, clearance, or symptom resolution. V is TRBV5-4 and J is TRBJ1-1; 9 bases match TRBD1. Input material: PBMCs or T cells enriched from blood (not recorded which). This receptor was obtained from a woman in her forties who had recovered from COVID-19. In DNA, the CDR3 is TGTGCCAGCAGCTGGGACAGGGATGGGGGTGAAGCTTTCTTT. Residues: CASSWDRDGGEAFF. The full variable domain, completed using reference TRBV5-4 and TRBJ1-1, is ETGVTQSPTHLIKTRGQQVTLRCSSQSGHNTVSWYQQALGQGPQFIFQYYREEENGRGNFPPRFSGLQFPNYSSELNVNALELDDSALYLCASSWDRDGGEAFFGQGTRLTVV.